Detailed here is one T cell receptor (beta chain). What it recognizes is unknown. The data were obtained in a study of shared clonotypes between healthy human individuals. Study in general: Researchers assigned three CD4 naive, three CD4 memory, two CD8 naive and one CD8 memory plate to each donor. Study-level points and caveats: Some naive CD4 clonotypes, about 5%, turned up in common across four donors.

V lost 4 bases, J lost 4 bases, and 5 bases lay in between. The length of the CDR3 is 11 residues. From germline, CDR1 is SGHRS and CDR2 YFSETQ. Sequencing was performed with immunoSEQ multiplex PCR; in TCRdb, only in-frame clones are kept and a portion is missing. The repertoire includes hundreds of thousands of clones, around 96% of them detected once, and approximately 0.1% sits in the top ten. Naive CD8 cells were CD45RO-negative, positively selected for CCR7, excluding terminally differentiated effector memory CD45RA+ cells. Sequenced sample: naive CD8+ T cells sorted from blood. V is TRBV5-1 and J is TRBJ2-5; D is uncertain. This clonotype originated in a woman in her twenties or thirties in good health. CDR3 DNA: TGCGCCAGCAGCCCCGGAGAGACCCAGTACTTC. Translating gives CASSPGETQYF.